Listed below are T cell receptor beta chains from one sample, sequenced in a study of blood T cell repertoires in COVID-19. Sequenced by immunoSEQ multiplex PCR; TCRdb stores in-frame clones only, minus some. This table has approximately 75,000 clones, approximately 79% appearing once. Sequenced material: peripheral blood. Receptors originate from a human donor with acute or convalescent COVID-19. The donor label of this sample is uncertain. Both conserved end residues are part of each CDR3. The order of the fields is D gene, clone size, J gene, V gene, CDR3 protein, CDR3 DNA. D genes are given only for firm matches. Some rows have no size entry. The others give once, few or many, or a class for an expanded clone.

TRBD2 | few | TRBJ2-5 | TRBV28 | CASSSSGGLAETQYF | TGTGCCAGCAGCAGTAGCGGGGGCCTCGCCGAGACCCAGTACTTC
NA | NA | TRBJ2-2 | TRBV7-2 | CASSRDWNTGELFF | TGTGCCAGCAGCCGGGACTGGAACACCGGGGAGCTGTTTTTT
NA | NA | TRBJ2-1 | TRBV12-2 | CASRQLAGPLGEQFF | TGTGCAAGTCGCCAACTAGCGGGGCCCTTGGGGGAGCAGTTCTTC
TRBD2 | NA | TRBJ2-5 | TRBV28 | CASSASGRAGETQYF | TGTGCCAGCAGTGCCAGCGGGAGGGCCGGGGAGACCCAGTACTTC
NA | NA | TRBJ2-1 | TRBV2 | CASSARNEQFF | TGTGCCAGCAGTGCCCGGAATGAGCAGTTCTTC
NA | NA | TRBJ2-5 | TRBV10-2 | CASGGETQYF | TGCGCCAGCGGGGGGGAGACCCAGTACTTC
NA | NA | TRBJ2-5 | TRBV4-1 | CASSQVSGETQYF | TGCGCCAGCAGCCAAGTGTCCGGAGAGACCCAGTACTTC
TRBD1 | NA | TRBJ1-1 | TRBV12-3/TRBV12-4 | CASRAGTVAGAFF | TGTGCCAGCAGAGCCGGGACAGTCGCGGGAGCTTTCTTT
TRBD2 | NA | TRBJ2-3 | TRBV19 | CASSILSGLAGADTQYF | TGTGCCAGTAGTATCTTAAGTGGGCTAGCGGGAGCTGATACGCAGTATTTT
TRBD1 | NA | TRBJ1-2 | TRBV28 | CASSPPGQGSYGYTF | TGTGCCAGCAGCCCCCCGGGACAGGGTAGCTATGGCTACACCTTC
NA | NA | TRBJ2-5 | TRBV18 | CASSPGPETQYF | TGTGCCAGCTCACCGGGGCCAGAGACCCAGTACTTC
NA | NA | TRBJ1-2 | TRBV24-1 | CATSDSLGQGGGYTF | TGTGCCACCAGTGACTCCCTCGGGCAGGGCGGCGGCTACACCTTC
NA | NA | TRBJ2-7 | TRBV30 | CAWSVGRYEQYF | TGTGCCTGGAGTGTTGGGCGCTACGAGCAGTACTTC
NA | NA | TRBJ1-6 | TRBV7-9 | CASTRQEHNSPLHF | TGTGCCAGCACCCGACAGGAGCATAATTCACCCCTCCACTTT
NA | few | TRBJ2-1 | TRBV4-3 | CASSQDLVAGDEQFF | TGCGCCAGCAGCCAAGATCTGGTAGCCGGGGATGAGCAGTTCTTC
NA | NA | TRBJ1-5 | TRBV9 | CASSVGVGDQPQHF | TGTGCCAGCAGCGTTGGGGTAGGGGATCAGCCCCAGCATTTT
TRBD1 | few | TRBJ1-2 | TRBV3-1/TRBV3-2 | CASSHEDRAVYGYTF | TGTGCCAGCAGCCATGAGGACAGGGCCGTCTATGGCTACACCTTC
NA | NA | TRBJ2-7 | TRBV27 | CASSLGGLSPYEQYF | TGTGCCAGCAGTTTGGGCGGGTTGTCCCCCTACGAGCAGTACTTC
NA | NA | TRBJ2-3 | TRBV28 | CASSLYGTQYF | TGTGCCAGCAGCCTGTACGGTACGCAGTATTTT
NA | few | TRBJ1-2 | TRBV12-3/TRBV12-4 | CASSPSMNYGYTF | TGTGCCAGCAGTCCCTCTATGAACTATGGCTACACCTTC
NA | NA | TRBJ1-1 | TRBV6-5 | CASTTRGEAFF | TGTGCCAGCACAACCAGGGGTGAAGCTTTCTTT
NA | NA | TRBJ1-2 | TRBV2 | CASSEMGGVSYGYTF | TGTGCCAGCAGTGAGATGGGGGGAGTGAGCTATGGCTACACCTTC
TRBD1 | NA | TRBJ1-6 | TRBV5-6 | CASSLGQVYNSPLHF | TGTGCCAGCAGCTTAGGACAGGTTTATAATTCACCCCTCCACTTT
TRBD1 | NA | TRBJ1-3 | TRBV11-2 | CASSLRTGGGTYSGNTIYF | TGTGCCAGCAGCTTGAGGACAGGGGGCGGTACCTACTCTGGAAACACCATATATTTT
TRBD2 | few | TRBJ2-4 | TRBV28 | CASSPGTSGAKNIQYF | TGTGCCAGCAGTCCTGGGACTAGCGGAGCCAAAAACATTCAGTACTTC
NA | NA | TRBJ1-6 | TRBV9 | CASSNQGQPGTYNSPLHF | TGTGCCAGCAGCAACCAGGGGCAGCCTGGGACCTATAATTCACCCCTCCACTTT
TRBD1 | NA | TRBJ1-5 | TRBV6-5 | CASRRTGSNQPQHF | TGTGCCAGCAGGAGGACAGGTAGCAATCAGCCCCAGCATTTT
NA | once | TRBJ1-1 | TRBV29-1 | CSVGRLNTEAFF | TGCAGCGTTGGGAGGCTGAACACTGAAGCTTTCTTT
TRBD2 | NA | TRBJ2-1 | TRBV27 | CASSTRLAGGQGEQFF | TGTGCCAGCAGTACCCGACTAGCGGGAGGGCAAGGGGAGCAGTTCTTC
TRBD1 | NA | TRBJ1-5 | TRBV6-1 | CASSDGTADQPQHF | TGTGCCAGCAGTGACGGGACAGCAGATCAGCCCCAGCATTTT
NA | NA | TRBJ1-3 | TRBV18 | CASSPGQSSGNTIYF | TGTGCCAGCTCACCGGGCCAGTCCTCTGGAAACACCATATATTTT
NA | NA | TRBJ2-3 | TRBV5-1 | CASSLEGGPTDTQYF | TGCGCCAGCAGCTTGGAGGGGGGGCCCACAGATACGCAGTATTTT
NA | NA | TRBJ1-1 | TRBV7-3 | CASSLNELVNTEAFF | TGTGCCAGCAGCTTAAATGAGTTAGTGAACACTGAAGCTTTCTTT
TRBD2 | NA | TRBJ2-1 | TRBV3-1/TRBV3-2 | CASSQGLGGSSYNEQFF | TGTGCCAGCAGCCAAGGTCTGGGCGGGAGCTCCTACAATGAGCAGTTCTTC
TRBD2 | NA | TRBJ2-1 | TRBV6-1 | CASSDRTSANEQFF | TGTGCCAGCAGTGACCGGACTAGTGCCAATGAGCAGTTCTTC
NA | NA | TRBJ1-5 | TRBV28 | CASSFRARGNQPQHF | TGTGCCAGCAGTTTTCGGGCACGAGGGAATCAGCCCCAGCATTTT
NA | NA | TRBJ1-5 | TRBV6-1 | CASSEGGRGGHSNQPQHF | TGTGCCAGCAGTGAAGGAGGTAGAGGGGGACATAGCAATCAGCCCCAGCATTTT
TRBD1 | NA | TRBJ1-4 | TRBV3-1/TRBV3-2 | CASSQPPGQGQEKLFF | TGTGCCAGCAGCCAGCCCCCCGGACAGGGTCAGGAAAAACTGTTTTTT
NA | few | TRBJ2-2 | TRBV27 | CASAGVTGELFF | TGTGCCAGTGCAGGGGTCACCGGGGAGCTGTTTTTT
TRBD1 | NA | TRBJ1-2 | TRBV28 | CASSFSRGANYGYTF | TGTGCCAGCAGTTTTTCCAGGGGGGCTAACTATGGCTACACCTTC
TRBD1 | NA | TRBJ1-1 | TRBV9 | CASSYTGDWNTEAFF | TGTGCCAGCAGCTACACAGGGGACTGGAACACTGAAGCTTTCTTT